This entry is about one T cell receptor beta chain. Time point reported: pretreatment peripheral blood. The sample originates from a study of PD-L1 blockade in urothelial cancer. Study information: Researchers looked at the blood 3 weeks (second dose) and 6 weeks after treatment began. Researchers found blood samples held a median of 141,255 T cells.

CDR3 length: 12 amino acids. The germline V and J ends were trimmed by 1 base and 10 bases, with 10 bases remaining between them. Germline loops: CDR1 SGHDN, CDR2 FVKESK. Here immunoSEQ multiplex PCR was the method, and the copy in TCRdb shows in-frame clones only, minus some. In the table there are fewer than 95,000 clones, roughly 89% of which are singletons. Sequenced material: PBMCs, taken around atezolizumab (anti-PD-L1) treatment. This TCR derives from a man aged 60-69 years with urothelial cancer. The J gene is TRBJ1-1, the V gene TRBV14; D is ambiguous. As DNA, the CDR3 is TGTGCCAGCAGCCAAGTCGTCTCGAGAGCTTTCTTT. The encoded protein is CASSQVVSRAFF.